This T cell receptor (beta chain) was identified in a study of technical replicates of blood from a handful of donors. The CDR3 runs to 14 residues. The ends were cut back, 1 base at V and 4 bases at J, with 11 bases in the middle. Germline CDR1 reads SGHRS; CDR2 reads YFSETQ. Sequencing used immunoSEQ multiplex PCR; TCRdb keeps in-frame clones, though not all of them. This sample has 65,000 to 95,000 clones, with 95% to 98% found just once. The clonotype comes from a human donor in good health. The V gene is TRBV5-1, the J gene TRBJ1-2, with D possibly TRBD1 on 5 matching bases. The sequenced sample consisted of T cells isolated from PBMCs. DNA for the CDR3: TGCGCCAGCAGCTTGCCGGGACTTAGCTATGGCTACACCTTC. It translates to CASSLPGLSYGYTF.